A single sample gave rise to the 23 T cell receptor beta chains below, sequenced in a study of beta chain features in type 1 diabetes. Investigators reverse transcribed all isolated RNA, so they sequenced expressed TCRB transcripts. The assay was immunoSEQ multiplex PCR, and TCRdb's table has in-frame clones only and misses some. The profile shows about 410,000 clones, around 14% of them singletons. The sample consisted of naive CD4+ T cells from blood. The receptors stem from a man in his thirties or forties in good health.

A few counts support this clone. The CDR3 region is CAWDPRSSYNEQFF. CDR3 coding DNA: TGTGCCTGGGACCCAAGGAGCTCCTACAATGAGCAGTTCTTC. The chain is built from TRBV30 and TRBJ2-1; D not resolved. The CDR3 spans 14 residues. V lost 5 bases and J lost 0, with 11 bases in between. In germline, CDR1 is GTSNPN, CDR2 SVGIG (reference sequence).

This chain connects TRBV7-2 to TRBJ2-7; D is undetermined. Trimming stripped 0 bases from V and 0 bases from J, with 9 bases between. There are 15 residues in the CDR3. CDR1 and CDR2 from the germline V gene are SGHTA and FQGNSA. CDR3 sequence reads: CASSLAFGSSYEQYF. The CDR3 region has the DNA TGTGCCAGCAGCTTAGCGTTTGGCAGCTCCTACGAGCAGTACTTC.

The chain recombines TRBV9 with TRBJ2-3; D is perhaps TRBD2 (6 bases). The CDR3 covers 18 residues. V lost 0 bases and J lost 2, with 19 bases in between. The germline V gene encodes CDR1 SGDLS and CDR2 YYNGEE. CDR3 sequence: CASSVDPTPRGNTDTQYF. The DNA for the CDR3 is TGTGCCAGCAGCGTAGATCCCACCCCACGGGGGAACACAGATACGCAGTATTTT.

The chain employs TRBV18 and TRBJ2-5; D not resolved. Germline V gives CDR1 KGHSH, CDR2 LQKENI. Trimming pared 5 bases from V and 0 bases from J, leaving 7 bases between. The length of the CDR3 is 13 residues. CDR3 sequence: CASSGRNQETQYF. The DNA for the CDR3 is TGTGCCAGCTCAGGGCGGAACCAAGAGACCCAGTACTTC.

The chain employs TRBV7-9 and TRBJ2-5, with D hard to call. This CDR3 has 14 residues. V dropped 3 bases and J dropped 5 bases, with 13 bases sitting between them. Germline assignment: CDR1 SEHNR and CDR2 FQNEAQ (reference sequence). CDR3 region: CASSFRARPETQYF. As DNA, the CDR3 is TGTGCCAGCAGCTTTCGAGCTAGACCCGAGACCCAGTACTTC.

This clone has a handful of counts. The CDR3 bases are TGCGCCAGCAGCTTGGAGGCGGCAGATACGCAGTATTTT. It translates to CASSLEAADTQYF. V and J are TRBV5-1 and TRBJ2-3, with D hard to call. This CDR3 contains 13 residues. Germline V lookup: CDR1 SGHRS, CDR2 YFSETQ. V dropped 0 bases and J dropped 4 bases, with 6 bases sitting between them. Full variable domain (outside the CDR3, taken from reference TRBV5-1 and TRBJ2-3): KAGVTQTPRYLIKTRGQQVTLSCSPISGHRSVSWYQQTPGQGLQFLFEYFSETQRNKGNFPGRFSGRQFSNSRSEMNVSTLELGDSALYLCASSLEAADTQYFGPGTRLTVL.

The chain combines TRBV7-2 with TRBJ2-5; tentatively, D is TRBD1 (6 bases). V lost 1 base and J 4 bases, leaving 13 bases between the germline ends. This CDR3 is 15 amino acids long. Looked up from germline, CDR1 is SGHTA and CDR2 is FQGNSA. The CDR3 reads CASSLDYGTRETQYF. The CDR3 DNA sequence: TGTGCCAGCAGCTTAGACTACGGGACAAGAGAGACCCAGTACTTC.

This clone has just a few counts. This chain links TRBV5-4 with TRBJ2-5; 9 bases fit TRBD2. Per the germline V gene, CDR1 is SGHNT and CDR2 is YYREEE (reference sequence). V shed 4 bases and J 2 bases; nucleotides not matched to a gene: 12. CDR3 length: 17 amino acids. CDR3 amino acids: CASSLTAGGGAQETQYF. The CDR3, as DNA: TGTGCCAGCAGCCTGACCGCGGGAGGGGGGGCTCAAGAGACCCAGTACTTC. Using reference TRBV5-4 and TRBJ2-5 for the parts outside the CDR3, the full variable domain is ETGVTQSPTHLIKTRGQQVTLRCSSQSGHNTVSWYQQALGQGPQFIFQYYREEENGRGNFPPRFSGLQFPNYSSELNVNALELDDSALYLCASSLTAGGGAQETQYFGPGTRLLVL.

This clone was found a few times. The chain joins TRBV7-9 to TRBJ1-2; unclear D gene. V was trimmed by 5 bases and J by 3 bases, leaving 13 bases between them. Germline lookup yields CDR1 SEHNR and CDR2 FQNEAQ (reference sequence). The CDR3 sequence is 14 residues long. The CDR3 region is CASSPSERYYGYTF. The CDR3 DNA is TGTGCCAGCAGCCCCTCGGAGAGATACTATGGCTACACCTTC.

This clone has a handful of counts. The J gene is TRBJ2-7, the V gene TRBV14, with D hard to call. Germline values: CDR1 SGHDN, CDR2 FVKESK. The CDR3 covers 13 residues. Between the trimmed V and J ends, which lost 1 base and 4 bases, there was a span of 8 bases. The CDR3 region has the DNA TGTGCCAGCAGCCAAGCGGTCGGGTACGAGCAGTACTTC. It encodes CASSQAVGYEQYF.

This chain links TRBV7-9 with TRBJ1-1, with TRBD1 matching 9 bases. The ends lost 1 base at V and 6 bases at J; junction bases unmatched: 3. Germline V gene lookup returns CDR1 SEHNR and CDR2 FQNEAQ (reference sequence). The CDR3 runs to 14 residues. The CDR3 reads CASSLGTGVSEAFF. Here the CDR3 DNA reads TGTGCCAGCAGCTTAGGGACAGGGGTTTCTGAAGCTTTCTTT.

The rearrangement links TRBV7-9 to TRBJ2-5, with D possibly matching TRBD1 (6 bases). Trimming stripped 3 bases from V and 3 bases from J, with 8 bases between. The CDR3 length is 13 residues. Germline V gene lookup returns CDR1 SEHNR and CDR2 FQNEAQ (reference sequence). DNA for the CDR3: TGTGCCAGCAGCTTGGACAGTAAAGAGACCCAGTACTTC. This translates into CASSLDSKETQYF.

In this sample, this clone turned up a few times. The gene calls are TRBV30 and TRBJ2-1; no definite D call. Germline lookup yields CDR1 GTSNPN and CDR2 SVGIG (reference sequence). The CDR3 contains 11 residues. V was cut by 5 bases and J by 8 bases, with 10 bases left in between. CDR3 DNA sequence: TGTGCCTGGTCCCATCGCGATGAGCAGTTCTTC. It encodes CAWSHRDEQFF.

Only a few counts were recorded for this clone. The genes are TRBV5-1 and TRBJ2-5; 10 bases are a match to TRBD2. V was clipped by 6 bases and J by 5 bases; unmatched bases: 16. From germline, CDR1 is SGHRS and CDR2 YFSETQ. The CDR3 has 17 residues. CDR3 protein: CASTLPRASGSHETQYF. DNA for the CDR3: TGCGCCAGCACGCTCCCTCGGGCTAGCGGGAGTCACGAGACCCAGTACTTC. Based on the CDR3 plus reference TRBV5-1 and TRBJ2-5, the full variable domain is KAGVTQTPRYLIKTRGQQVTLSCSPISGHRSVSWYQQTPGQGLQFLFEYFSETQRNKGNFPGRFSGRQFSNSRSEMNVSTLELGDSALYLCASTLPRASGSHETQYFGPGTRLLVL.

This clone appeared a few times. The chain joins TRBV5-4 to TRBJ2-1, with D tentatively TRBD2 (6 bases). V was pared by 3 bases and J by 8 bases, with 15 bases between. Germline V lookup: CDR1 SGHNT, CDR2 YYREEE (reference sequence). The CDR3 is 14 amino acids. CDR3 loop: CASSSPGALDEQFF. CDR3 in DNA: TGTGCCAGCAGCTCCCCGGGAGCGCTCGATGAGCAGTTCTTC. The whole variable domain, filled in from reference TRBV5-4 and TRBJ2-1, reads ETGVTQSPTHLIKTRGQQVTLRCSSQSGHNTVSWYQQALGQGPQFIFQYYREEENGRGNFPPRFSGLQFPNYSSELNVNALELDDSALYLCASSSPGALDEQFFGPGTRLTVL.

This clone was seen only a few times. V gene TRBV7-2 combines with J gene TRBJ2-7; possible D gene TRBD2, 5 bases. The CDR3 is 14 amino acids. V lost 3 bases to trimming and J lost 0 bases, with 9 bases between them. The germline gives CDR1 SGHTA, CDR2 FQGNSA. CDR3 in DNA: TGTGCCAGCAGCTTGGGGAGAGCCTCCTACGAGCAGTACTTC. As protein: CASSLGRASYEQYF.

This chain links TRBV7-9 with TRBJ2-1; D is unresolved. CDR3 size: 13 residues. V lost 5 bases, J lost 12 bases, and 17 bases lay in between. Per the germline V gene, CDR1 is SEHNR and CDR2 is FQNEAQ (reference sequence). CDR3 coding DNA: TGTGCCAGCAGCCCTCCTTCCCTGGTCGTGCAGTTCTTC. It codes for CASSPPSLVVQFF.

This clone was counted a few times. The CDR3 is CASGATASSYEQYF. The CDR3 bases are TGTGCCAGTGGGGCGACAGCGAGCTCCTACGAGCAGTACTTC. The J gene is TRBJ2-7, the V gene TRBV19, with a tentative D call TRBD1 (5 bases). The V gene lost 8 bases and the J gene lost 0 bases, with 14 bases spanning the gap. CDR3 length: 14 amino acids. Looked up from germline, CDR1 is LNHDA and CDR2 is SQIVND (reference sequence).

This clone occurred a few times. The chain employs TRBV7-2 and TRBJ2-7; no definite D call. The CDR3 runs 15 residues. V lost 1 base and J lost 2, with 12 bases in between. Germline V gives CDR1 SGHTA, CDR2 FQGNSA. CDR3 coding DNA: TGTGCCAGCAGCTTAGATCCCTCTCTCGCCTACGAGCAGTACTTC. Translating gives CASSLDPSLAYEQYF.

This clone has more than one count but fewer than ten. The chain carries TRBV28 and TRBJ2-1; no definite D call. The germline V gene has CDR1 MDHEN and CDR2 SYDVKM. V dropped 6 bases and J dropped 2 bases, with 20 bases sitting between them. This CDR3 region has 17 residues. In DNA, the CDR3 is TGTGCCAGCAGCCCGCTGATTTGGTCCAAAACCTACAATGAGCAGTTCTTC. It codes for CASSPLIWSKTYNEQFF.

The chain links TRBV9 to TRBJ2-3; D gene ambiguous. The CDR3 length is 15 residues. V lost 4 bases and J lost 0, with 12 bases in between. Per the germline V gene, CDR1 is SGDLS and CDR2 is YYNGEE. In DNA form, the CDR3 reads TGTGCCAGCAGCCCGAATACACTTAGCACAGATACGCAGTATTTT. Translation: CASSPNTLSTDTQYF. The full variable domain, rest sourced from reference TRBV9 and TRBJ2-3, is DSGVTQTPKHLITATGQRVTLRCSPRSGDLSVYWYQQSLDQGLQFLIQYYNGEERAKGNILERFSAQQFPDLHSELNLSSLELGDSALYFCASSPNTLSTDTQYFGPGTRLTVL.

The V gene is TRBV2, the J gene TRBJ1-1; D gene uncertain. CDR1 and CDR2 from the germline V gene are SNHLY and FYNNEI. The CDR3 has 13 residues. Trimming took off 9 bases at V and 0 bases at J, with 11 bases between the two ends. CDR3 residues: CARSGLMNTEAFF. CDR3 coding DNA: TGTGCCAGAAGCGGACTCATGAACACTGAAGCTTTCTTT.

This clone was detected a few times. The gene calls are TRBV29-1 and TRBJ2-3; D is perhaps TRBD1 or TRBD2 (5 bases each). The CDR3 covers 15 residues. CDR1 is SQVTM, CDR2 ANQGSEA, per germline. With 4 bases removed from V and 2 bases from J, the gap between germline ends came to 16 bases. CDR3 residues: CSVVNPGLDTDTQYF. CDR3 coding DNA: TGCAGCGTTGTAAATCCGGGGCTTGACACAGATACGCAGTATTTT.